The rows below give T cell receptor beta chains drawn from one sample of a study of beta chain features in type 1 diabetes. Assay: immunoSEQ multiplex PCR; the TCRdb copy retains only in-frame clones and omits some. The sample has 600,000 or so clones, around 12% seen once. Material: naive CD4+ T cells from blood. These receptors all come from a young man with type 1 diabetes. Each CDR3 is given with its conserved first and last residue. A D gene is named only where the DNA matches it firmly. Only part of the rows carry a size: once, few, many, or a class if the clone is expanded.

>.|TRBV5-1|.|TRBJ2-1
CASSLGSPSSYNEQFF
TGCGCCAGCAGCTTGGGGTCTCCAAGCTCCTACAATGAGCAGTTCTTC
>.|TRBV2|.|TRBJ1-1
CASSEDPGAMNTEAFF
TGTGCCAGCAGTGAGGACCCGGGGGCCATGAACACTGAAGCTTTCTTT
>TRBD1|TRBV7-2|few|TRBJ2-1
CASSSGQPPGQFF
TGTGCCAGCAGCTCGGGACAGCCCCCCGGGCAGTTCTTC
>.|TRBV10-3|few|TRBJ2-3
CAISDSRETDTQYF
TGTGCCATCAGTGATTCGAGGGAGACAGATACGCAGTATTTT
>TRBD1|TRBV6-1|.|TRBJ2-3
CASSEVSSGGWRDTQYF
TGTGCCAGCAGTGAAGTGAGTTCAGGGGGCTGGAGAGATACGCAGTATTTT
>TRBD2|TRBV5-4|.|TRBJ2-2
CASSSKAGGPAGELFF
TGTGCCAGCAGCTCAAAAGCGGGGGGCCCCGCCGGGGAGCTGTTTTTT
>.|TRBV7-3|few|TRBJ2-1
CASSETAYEQFF
TGTGCCAGCAGTGAAACAGCCTATGAGCAGTTCTTC
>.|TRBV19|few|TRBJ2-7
CASSRRANSDYEQYF
TGTGCCAGTAGTAGAAGGGCCAACTCCGACTACGAGCAGTACTTC
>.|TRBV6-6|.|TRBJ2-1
CASSSGTGGPYNEQFF
TGTGCCAGCAGTTCGGGGACCGGGGGGCCCTACAATGAGCAGTTCTTC
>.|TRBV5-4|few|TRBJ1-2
CASSLALRDYGYTF
TGTGCCAGCAGCTTGGCTTTGAGGGACTATGGCTACACCTTC
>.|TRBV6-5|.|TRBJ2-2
CASSYFSGDTGELFF
TGTGCCAGCAGTTACTTTTCAGGAGACACCGGGGAGCTGTTTTTT
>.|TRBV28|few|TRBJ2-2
CASSPTNTGELFF
TGTGCCAGCAGTCCAACAAACACCGGGGAGCTGTTTTTT
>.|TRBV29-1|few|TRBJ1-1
CSVEKQGVGTEAFF
TGCAGCGTTGAAAAACAGGGTGTTGGGACTGAAGCTTTCTTT
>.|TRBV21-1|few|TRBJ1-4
CASSKAVRSEKLFF
TGTGCCAGCAGCAAAGCGGTACGGTCGGAAAAACTGTTTTTT
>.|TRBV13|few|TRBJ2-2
CASSLAITGELFF
TGTGCCAGCAGCTTAGCGATCACCGGGGAGCTGTTTTTT
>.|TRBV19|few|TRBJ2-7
CASSIRGGTYEQYF
TGTGCCAGTAGTATCAGGGGAGGTACCTACGAGCAGTACTTC
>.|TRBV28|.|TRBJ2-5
CASSSGRMETQYF
TGTGCCAGCAGTTCGGGACGTATGGAGACCCAGTACTTC
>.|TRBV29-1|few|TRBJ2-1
CSVEGASSYNEQFF
TGCAGCGTTGAGGGGGCTAGCTCCTACAATGAGCAGTTCTTC
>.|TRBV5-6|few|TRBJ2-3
CASSAHRADTQYF
TGTGCCAGCAGCGCCCACCGAGCGGATACGCAGTATTTT
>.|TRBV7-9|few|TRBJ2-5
CASSLVPQRETQYF
TGTGCCAGCAGCTTAGTACCTCAGCGAGAGACCCAGTACTTC
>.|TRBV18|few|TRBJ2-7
CASSPAERYEQYF
TGTGCCAGCTCACCCGCTGAACGCTACGAGCAGTACTTC
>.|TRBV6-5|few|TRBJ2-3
CASSYSGTDTQYF
TGTGCCAGCAGTTACTCGGGAACAGATACGCAGTATTTT
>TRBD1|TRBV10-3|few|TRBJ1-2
CAISTGDYGYTF
TGTGCCATTTCGACAGGGGACTATGGCTACACCTTC